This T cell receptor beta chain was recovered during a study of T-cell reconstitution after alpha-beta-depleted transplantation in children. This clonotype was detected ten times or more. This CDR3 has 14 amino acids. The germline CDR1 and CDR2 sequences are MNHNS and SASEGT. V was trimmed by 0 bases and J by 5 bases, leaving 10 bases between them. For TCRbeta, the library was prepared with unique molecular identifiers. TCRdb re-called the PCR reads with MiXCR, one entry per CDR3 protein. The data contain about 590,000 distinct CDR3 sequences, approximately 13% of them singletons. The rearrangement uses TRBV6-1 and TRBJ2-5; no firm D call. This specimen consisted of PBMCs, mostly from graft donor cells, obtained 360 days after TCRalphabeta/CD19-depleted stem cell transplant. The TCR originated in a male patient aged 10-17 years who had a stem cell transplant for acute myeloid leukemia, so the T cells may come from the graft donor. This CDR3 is CASSEASGPETQYF. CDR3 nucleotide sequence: TGTGCCAGCAGTGAAGCTTCGGGCCCGGAGACCCAGTACTTC.